This is a list of T cell receptor beta chains from one sample in a study of vaccination effects on CD4 cells after COVID-19. Some clones are missing from TCRdb's copy, which holds only in-frame ones; the method was immunoSEQ multiplex PCR. In the table there are roughly 45,000 clones, roughly 72% of which are singletons. The antigens these receptors bind are not known. Sequencing used CD4+ T cells from PBMCs cultured without peptide, obtained after COVID-19 vaccination. The receptors derive from a human donor who received a COVID-19 vaccine. Both conserved end residues are part of each CDR3. A D gene is named only where the DNA matches it firmly. Part of the rows lack a size; the others show once, few, many or a class for expanded clones.

size | length | D | J | V | CDR3 | DNA
NA | 13 | NA | TRBJ1-5 | TRBV6-5 | CASIQGFGEPQHF | TGTGCCAGCATTCAGGGCTTTGGGGAGCCCCAGCATTTT
NA | 14 | NA | TRBJ2-7 | TRBV6-6 | CASSTSGRQNEQYF | TGTGCCAGCAGTACATCAGGGCGTCAGAACGAGCAGTACTTC
NA | 23 | TRBD2 | TRBJ2-1 | TRBV19 | CASSIRGGSGRASGGYAYNEQFF | TGTGCCAGTAGTATAAGAGGGGGTAGCGGGCGCGCTAGCGGGGGGTACGCCTACAATGAGCAGTTCTTC
NA | 14 | TRBD1 | TRBJ1-2 | TRBV19 | CASNPMDRESGYTF | TGTGCCAGTAACCCGATGGACAGGGAGAGTGGCTACACCTTC
NA | 15 | NA | TRBJ1-5 | TRBV27 | CASSSLTLWDQPQHF | TGTGCCAGCAGTTCCCTGACCCTATGGGATCAGCCCCAGCATTTT
NA | 15 | TRBD2 | TRBJ2-3 | TRBV6-5 | CASSSGTSGRDTQYF | TGTGCCAGCAGTTCCGGGACTAGCGGGAGGGATACGCAGTATTTT
NA | 11 | NA | TRBJ1-1 | TRBV12-3/TRBV12-4 | CASRTTLEAFF | TGTGCCAGCAGGACCACGCTTGAAGCTTTCTTT
NA | 15 | TRBD1 | TRBJ1-1 | TRBV29-1 | CSVSHTGTGNTEAFF | TGCAGCGTTTCACATACCGGGACAGGGAACACTGAAGCTTTCTTT
few | 12 | NA | TRBJ2-5 | TRBV7-2 | CASSSLKVTQYF | TGTGCCAGCTCCTCCCTGAAAGTAACCCAGTACTTC
NA | 14 | NA | TRBJ2-5 | TRBV29-1 | CSVDVGQTQETQYF | TGCAGCGTTGACGTAGGACAGACCCAAGAGACCCAGTACTTC
NA | 16 | TRBD1 | TRBJ2-3 | TRBV11-1 | CASRPRHRGSTDTQYF | TGTGCCAGCAGGCCGAGACACAGGGGAAGCACAGATACGCAGTATTTT
NA | 15 | NA | TRBJ2-3 | TRBV7-9 | CASSVSSGVADTQYF | TGTGCCAGCAGCGTATCGTCGGGGGTTGCAGATACGCAGTATTTT
NA | 12 | NA | TRBJ2-5 | TRBV4-1 | CASSQPQETQYF | TGCGCCAGCAGCCAACCCCAAGAGACCCAGTACTTC
few | 15 | NA | TRBJ2-2 | TRBV5-1 | CATHEGSGNTGELFF | TGCGCCACACACGAGGGTTCAGGGAACACCGGGGAGCTGTTTTTT
NA | 15 | NA | TRBJ1-1 | TRBV2 | CASPPEPTGNTEAFF | TGTGCCAGCCCCCCTGAGCCGACAGGGAACACTGAAGCTTTCTTT
NA | 14 | NA | TRBJ2-5 | TRBV6-5 | CASSYLDRKETQYF | TGTGCCAGCAGTTACTTAGACAGAAAAGAGACCCAGTACTTC
NA | 15 | NA | TRBJ2-5 | TRBV5-1 | CASSLASNSEETQYF | TGCGCCAGCAGCTTGGCCTCTAACAGTGAAGAGACCCAGTACTTC
NA | 17 | TRBD1 | TRBJ2-1 | TRBV6-1 | CASSEMAGGGNYNEQFF | TGTGCCAGCAGTGAAATGGCAGGGGGCGGTAATTACAATGAGCAGTTCTTC
NA | 18 | NA | TRBJ1-6 | TRBV5-6 | CASSFGIGASSYNSPLHF | TGTGCCAGCAGTTTTGGGATCGGGGCCAGCTCCTATAATTCACCCCTCCACTTT
NA | 14 | NA | TRBJ2-5 | TRBV6-6 | CASRRQVNQETQYF | TGTGCCAGCAGGCGACAGGTCAACCAAGAGACCCAGTACTTC
once | 18 | NA | TRBJ2-2 | TRBV18 | CASSPIDPREAGTGELFF | TGTGCCAGCTCACCAATAGATCCCAGGGAAGCCGGCACCGGGGAGCTGTTTTTT
NA | 15 | NA | TRBJ2-2 | TRBV2 | CASSEDLRGTGELFF | TGTGCCAGCAGTGAGGACCTGCGGGGCACCGGGGAGCTGTTTTTT
NA | 13 | TRBD1 | TRBJ2-5 | TRBV5-5 | CASSQGDRETQYF | TGTGCCAGCAGCCAGGGGGATCGGGAGACCCAGTACTTC
NA | 16 | TRBD2 | TRBJ2-5 | TRBV5-4 | CASSPGTSGSLKTQYF | TGTGCCAGCAGCCCAGGGACTAGCGGGAGTTTAAAGACCCAGTACTTC
few | 15 | TRBD2 | TRBJ2-7 | TRBV3-1/TRBV3-2 | CASSQDTLPGGEQYF | TGTGCCAGCAGCCAAGATACCCTGCCGGGGGGGGAGCAGTACTTC
NA | 13 | NA | TRBJ1-1 | TRBV12-3/TRBV12-4 | CASTPTWNTEAFF | TGTGCCAGCACCCCGACTTGGAACACTGAAGCTTTCTTT
NA | 13 | NA | TRBJ1-2 | TRBV6-1 | CASSEVGDYGYTF | TGTGCCAGCAGTGAAGTTGGGGACTATGGCTACACCTTC
NA | 12 | NA | TRBJ2-2 | TRBV7-9 | CASSRRGGELFF | TGTGCCAGCAGTCGACGCGGCGGGGAGCTGTTTTTT
NA | 17 | TRBD2 | TRBJ2-5 | TRBV7-7 | CASSLEGRGGYRETQYF | TGTGCCAGCAGCTTAGAGGGACGGGGGGGCTACCGGGAGACCCAGTACTTC
NA | 16 | NA | TRBJ2-6 | TRBV18 | CASSTPGISGANVLTF | TGTGCCAGCTCAACACCGGGGATCTCTGGGGCCAACGTCCTGACTTTC
NA | 13 | NA | TRBJ2-1 | TRBV6-6 | CASSYSTGSDQFF | TGTGCCAGCAGTTACTCGACAGGATCAGATCAGTTCTTC
once | 15 | NA | TRBJ1-6 | TRBV5-1 | CASSLGWRDGQPLHF | TGCGCCAGCAGCTTGGGTTGGAGGGATGGTCAACCCCTCCACTTT
NA | 12 | NA | TRBJ1-2 | TRBV21-1 | CASSKPTRGYTF | TGTGCCAGCAGCAAACCCACGAGGGGCTACACCTTC
NA | 16 | TRBD1 | TRBJ2-2 | TRBV24-1 | CATSDPGQGSTGELFF | TGTGCCACCAGTGATCCGGGACAGGGCAGCACCGGGGAGCTGTTTTTT